A selection of T cell receptor beta chains follows, all from one sample in a study of neurological immune-mediated disorders. In TCRdb, the 5' RACE reads were re-called with MiXCR into one record per CDR3 protein. The table records about 95,000 distinct CDR3 sequences, 3% to 4% of them present only once. The material sequenced was PBMCs. The receptors were sampled from a woman between 18 and 29 years old with multiple sclerosis. Each CDR3 is given with its conserved first and last residue. The D gene is left open where the match is weak. The listing skips clone size in some rows; elsewhere it reads once, few, many or a size class.

TRBV9	many	-	TRBJ2-3	TGTGCCAGCAGCGTAGATGGCCTGAGCACAGATACGCAGTATTTT	CASSVDGLSTDTQYF
TRBV10-3	many	TRBD1	TRBJ2-1	TGTGCCATCCGAAGTCCGGGACAGCTATACAATGAGCAGTTCTTC	CAIRSPGQLYNEQFF
TRBV20-1	few	-	TRBJ1-5	TGCAGTGGAAAACCTCTGGGCAATCAGCCCCAGCATTTT	CSGKPLGNQPQHF
TRBV7-9	many	TRBD2	TRBJ2-7	TGTGCCAGCAGCTTTGCGGGGGACTACGAGCAGTACTTC	CASSFAGDYEQYF
TRBV6-5	many	TRBD1	TRBJ1-1	TGTGCCAGCAGTTACTGGGGGACAGGGGGCGAAGCTTTCTTT	CASSYWGTGGEAFF
TRBV6-6	many	TRBD1	TRBJ1-1	TGTGCCAGCAGTTACAACGTACAGGGGCAACTGAACACTGAAGCTTTCTTT	CASSYNVQGQLNTEAFF
TRBV20-1	many	TRBD1	TRBJ2-7	TGCAGTGCTAGGGACGGGACAGGCTACGAGCAGTACTTC	CSARDGTGYEQYF
TRBV10-3	many	-	TRBJ2-7	TGTGCCAGCAGAGGGACGTCAGCCCCAACCTACGAGCAGTACTTC	CASRGTSAPTYEQYF
TRBV20-1	-	-	TRBJ2-1	TGCAGTGCTAGGGCTAGCGAACGGAATGAGCAGTTCTTC	CSARASERNEQFF
TRBV5-1	many	TRBD1	TRBJ1-1	TGCGCCAGCAGCTTGGGGGACAGTGAAGCTTTCTTT	CASSLGDSEAFF
TRBV2	few	-	TRBJ1-6	TGTGCCAGCAGGTTCGCGGGGGATTCACCCCTCCACTTT	CASRFAGDSPLHF
TRBV6-6	many	-	TRBJ2-2	TGTGCCAGCATTCGGGACGGGAACACCGGGGAGCTGTTTTTT	CASIRDGNTGELFF
TRBV20-1	many	-	TRBJ2-5	TGCAGTGCTAGGGCTACTACCGGGAGTAGCGTAGAGACCCAGTACTTC	CSARATTGSSVETQYF
TRBV2	many	-	TRBJ2-7	TGTGCCAGCAGCCCCGGGACAAACTTTGACTACGAGCAGTACTTC	CASSPGTNFDYEQYF
TRBV3-1	many	-	TRBJ1-2	TGTGCCAGCAGCCAAGACGTTCGGTACTACACCTTC	CASSQDVRYYTF
TRBV6-1	many	-	TRBJ2-2	TGTGCCAGCAGTGAAGTAGTCGGGGAGCTGTTTTTT	CASSEVVGELFF
TRBV7-9	many	-	TRBJ1-4	TGTGCCAGCAGCTTAGCCGGCAGCTGGGGGCTTAATGAAAAACTGTTTTTT	CASSLAGSWGLNEKLFF
TRBV5-6	many	-	TRBJ2-1	TGTGCCAGCAGCTTGATCGGAAAATGGGCCGAGCAGTTCTTC	CASSLIGKWAEQFF
TRBV5-1	many	TRBD2	TRBJ2-1	TGCGCCAGCAGCGCGGATAGCGGGGGGGCATACAATGAGCAGTTCTTC	CASSADSGGAYNEQFF
TRBV28	few	-	TRBJ2-3	TGTGCCAGCGAGGAAGAGCTCACAGATACGCAGTATTTT	CASEEELTDTQYF
TRBV24-1	many	-	TRBJ1-5	TGTGCCACCAGTGATTCGGTGTTGAGGGGACCTAATCAGCCCCAGCATTTT	CATSDSVLRGPNQPQHF
TRBV7-9	many	-	TRBJ2-7	TGTGCCAGCAGAAAAACAGGGGGGGACTACGAGCAGTACTTC	CASRKTGGDYEQYF
TRBV6-2/TRBV6-3	many	-	TRBJ2-2	TGTGCCAGCAGTTACGGTCCGGTTCCCGGGGAGCTGTTTTTT	CASSYGPVPGELFF
TRBV6-2/TRBV6-3	many	-	TRBJ1-1	TGTGCCAGCAGTACCTTTGACAGAGACACTGAAGCTTTCTTT	CASSTFDRDTEAFF
TRBV7-8	many	TRBD1	TRBJ2-7	TGTGCCAGCAGCTCCGGGACAGGGGGCATTGGGCAGTACTTC	CASSSGTGGIGQYF
TRBV3-1	-	-	TRBJ1-1	TGTGCCAGCAGCCAAGATCCCAGAATGAACACTGAAGCTTTCTTT	CASSQDPRMNTEAFF
TRBV20-1	once	-	TRBJ2-1	TGCAGTGCTAGTCCGCCTGCCTACAATGAGCAGTTCTTC	CSASPPAYNEQFF
TRBV20-1	many	-	TRBJ2-3	TGCAGTGCTAGGGAGGGTCTCACAGATACGCAGTATTTT	CSAREGLTDTQYF
TRBV5-5	many	TRBD1	TRBJ2-7	TGTGCCAGCAGCTTGGTTAGGGGGGGACAGGGGATCGACGAGCAGTACTTC	CASSLVRGGQGIDEQYF
TRBV5-1	many	TRBD2	TRBJ2-3	TGCGCCAGCATTGCCGCAGTGGCGGGAGTGGATACGCAGTATTTT	CASIAAVAGVDTQYF
TRBV7-3	few	-	TRBJ2-7	TGTGCCAGCAGCTTGACCCGGACGGGGAGGAACGAGCAGTACTTC	CASSLTRTGRNEQYF
TRBV20-1	many	TRBD2	TRBJ2-3	TGCAGTGCAAGACTAGCGGGACGAAATACGCAGTATTTT	CSARLAGRNTQYF
TRBV20-1	many	TRBD2	TRBJ2-2	TGCAGTGCGAGACTAGCGGGGGGCCAGAACACCGGGGAGCTGTTTTTT	CSARLAGGQNTGELFF
TRBV6-5	many	-	TRBJ2-7	TGTGCCACCCGGGGAGAGCATTCCGTGTCCGAGCAGTACTTC	CATRGEHSVSEQYF
TRBV4-3	many	-	TRBJ2-5	TGCGCCAGCAGCCAAGAAACCTTTGGGCAGGGAGAAGAGACCCAGTACTTC	CASSQETFGQGEETQYF
TRBV25-1	-	-	TRBJ1-6	TGTGCCAGCAGTGACAGGATTGCCAGCTCCCTCCACTTT	CASSDRIASSLHF
TRBV9	many	TRBD1	TRBJ1-5	TGTGCCAGCAGCGTAGGGACAGGGTCAGGGGGGCCCCAGCATTTT	CASSVGTGSGGPQHF
TRBV12-3/TRBV12-4	many	-	TRBJ2-7	TGTGCCAGCAGTTTAAGTGGAGGGACAAGCTCCTACGAGCAGTACTTC	CASSLSGGTSSYEQYF
TRBV19	few	-	TRBJ1-2	TGTGCCAGTAGTATTGACGGGCGGAACTATGGCTACACCTTC	CASSIDGRNYGYTF
TRBV11-2	many	-	TRBJ2-7	TGTGCCAGCAGCTTTACGGGACTTCCCGCCTACGAGCAGTACTTC	CASSFTGLPAYEQYF
TRBV5-1	-	-	TRBJ1-4	TGCGCCAGCAGCTTGTCCGGGAATGAAAAACTGTTTTTT	CASSLSGNEKLFF
TRBV20-1	many	-	TRBJ2-7	TGCAGTGCTAGAGATCCGGACGGGATGAACGAGCAGTACTTC	CSARDPDGMNEQYF
TRBV20-1	medium-sized	TRBD2	TRBJ2-7	TGCAGTGCTAGTAGGCCTCGGACTAGCGCGAGCCTGGGGATTTCGTTCGAGCAGTACTTC	CSASRPRTSASLGISFEQYF
TRBV9	many	TRBD1	TRBJ1-5	TGTGCCAGCAGCGGACAGGGGTCGGGTCAGCCCCAGCATTTT	CASSGQGSGQPQHF
TRBV20-1	many	-	TRBJ1-5	TGCAGTGCTAGTAACAGGGTGATTAACAATCAGCCCCAGCATTTT	CSASNRVINNQPQHF
TRBV20-1	many	TRBD1	TRBJ2-1	TGCAGTGCTGGGAGGACAGGGGAGATAAGAAATGAGCAGTTCTTC	CSAGRTGEIRNEQFF
TRBV20-1	many	TRBD1	TRBJ1-5	TGCAGTGCTAGGCCAGGGGGAAGCAATCAGCCCCAGCATTTT	CSARPGGSNQPQHF